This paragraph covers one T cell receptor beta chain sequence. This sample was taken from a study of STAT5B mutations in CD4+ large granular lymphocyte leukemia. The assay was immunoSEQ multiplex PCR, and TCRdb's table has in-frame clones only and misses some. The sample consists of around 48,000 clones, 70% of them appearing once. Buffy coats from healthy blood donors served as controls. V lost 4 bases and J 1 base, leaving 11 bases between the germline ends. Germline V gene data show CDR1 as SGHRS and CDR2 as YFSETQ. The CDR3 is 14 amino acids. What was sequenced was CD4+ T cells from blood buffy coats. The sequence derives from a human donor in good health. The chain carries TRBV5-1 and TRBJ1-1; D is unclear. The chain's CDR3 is CASSPQAQNTEAFF. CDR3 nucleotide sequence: TGCGCCAGCAGCCCGCAGGCTCAGAACACTGAAGCTTTCTTT.